This T cell receptor beta chain was identified during a study of blood T cell repertoires in COVID-19. Looking at the study overall: The origin of the acute and convalescent COVID-19 samples was the United States, Italy and Spain.

Profiled with immunoSEQ multiplex PCR; TCRdb holds only in-frame clones, not every one. Altogether hundreds of thousands of clones are present, about 86% being singletons, with the ten largest covering approximately 4%. The CDR3 covers 13 residues. CDR1 is LGHDT and CDR2 is YNNKEL in the germline V gene (reference sequence). V lost 0 bases and J 10 bases, leaving 10 bases between the germline ends. This sequence originates from a man aged 30-40 years with acute COVID-19. Specimen: PBMCs or T cells enriched from blood (not recorded which). The chain recombines TRBV3-1 (or the pseudogene TRBV3-2) with TRBJ1-3; possibly TRBD1 for D (6 bases). CDR3 sequence: CASSQERGRTIYF. The CDR3, as DNA: TGTGCCAGCAGCCAAGAAAGGGGGAGAACCATATATTTT.